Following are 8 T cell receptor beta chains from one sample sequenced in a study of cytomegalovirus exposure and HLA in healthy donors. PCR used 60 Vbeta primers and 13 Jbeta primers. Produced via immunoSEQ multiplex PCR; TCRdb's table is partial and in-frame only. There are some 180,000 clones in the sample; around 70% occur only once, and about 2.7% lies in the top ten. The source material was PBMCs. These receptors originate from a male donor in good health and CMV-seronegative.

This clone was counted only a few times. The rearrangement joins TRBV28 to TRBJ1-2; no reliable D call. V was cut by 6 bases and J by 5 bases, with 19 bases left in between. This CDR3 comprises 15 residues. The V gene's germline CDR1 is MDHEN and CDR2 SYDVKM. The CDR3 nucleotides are TGTGCCAGCAGCCCCAGAGGGCCCGAGGTATATGGCTACACCTTC. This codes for CASSPRGPEVYGYTF.

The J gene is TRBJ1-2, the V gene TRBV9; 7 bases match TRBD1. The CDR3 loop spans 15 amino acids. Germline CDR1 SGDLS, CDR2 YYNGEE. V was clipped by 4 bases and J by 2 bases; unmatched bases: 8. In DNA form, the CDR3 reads TGTGCCAGCAGCTCAGGGGGGATTCGGAACTATGGCTACACCTTC. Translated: CASSSGGIRNYGYTF.

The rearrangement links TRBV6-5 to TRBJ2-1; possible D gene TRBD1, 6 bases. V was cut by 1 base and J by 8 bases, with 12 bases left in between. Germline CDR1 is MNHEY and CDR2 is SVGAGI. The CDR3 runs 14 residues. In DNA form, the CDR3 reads TGTGCCAGCAGTTACTTAGGACAGACGGATGAGCAGTTCTTC. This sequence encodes CASSYLGQTDEQFF.

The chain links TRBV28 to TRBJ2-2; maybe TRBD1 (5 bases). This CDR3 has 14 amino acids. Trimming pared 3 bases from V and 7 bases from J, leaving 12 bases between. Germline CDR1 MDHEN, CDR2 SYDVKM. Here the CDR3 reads CASSLLGDSGELFF. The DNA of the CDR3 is TGTGCCAGCAGTTTGCTAGGGGATAGCGGGGAGCTGTTTTTT.

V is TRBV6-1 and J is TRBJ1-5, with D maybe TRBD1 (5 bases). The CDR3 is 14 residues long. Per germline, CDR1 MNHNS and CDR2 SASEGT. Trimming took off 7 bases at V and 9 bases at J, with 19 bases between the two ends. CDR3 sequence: CASITDTSWGPQHF. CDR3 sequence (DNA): TGTGCCAGCATAACGGACACCTCTTGGGGGCCCCAGCATTTT.

The CDR3 spells CASSLTGGTEAFF. The DNA for the CDR3 is TGTGCCAGCAGTCTTACAGGGGGCACTGAAGCTTTCTTT. The rearrangement joins TRBV6-5 to TRBJ1-1, with 8 bases aligning to TRBD1. The CDR3 is 13 amino acids. CDR1 is MNHEY and CDR2 is SVGAGI in the germline V gene. V dropped 5 bases and J dropped 4; count of bases not matched to a gene: 3.

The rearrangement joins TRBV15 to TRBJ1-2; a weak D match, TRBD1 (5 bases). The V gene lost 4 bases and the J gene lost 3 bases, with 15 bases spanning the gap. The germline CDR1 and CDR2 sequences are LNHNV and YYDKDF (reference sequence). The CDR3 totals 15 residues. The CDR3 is CATSIWGREDYGYTF. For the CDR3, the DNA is TGTGCCACCAGCATCTGGGGCAGGGAGGACTATGGCTACACCTTC.

The CDR3 DNA is TGTGCCAGCAGCCGGACTAGCGGGGTCCGGAGCCCCCAGTACTTC. It codes for CASSRTSGVRSPQYF. The V gene is TRBV14, the J gene TRBJ2-5; 12 bases match TRBD2. The CDR3 length is 15 residues. J was trimmed by 9 bases and V by 4 bases; bases with no gene match: 9. Looked up from germline, CDR1 is SGHDN and CDR2 is FVKESK. The whole variable domain, remainder taken from reference TRBV14 and TRBJ2-5, is EAGVTQFPSHSVIEKGQTVTLRCDPISGHDNLYWYRRVMGKEIKFLLHFVKESKQDESGMPNNRFLAERTGGTYSTLKVQPAELEDSGVYFCASSRTSGVRSPQYFGPGTRLLVL.